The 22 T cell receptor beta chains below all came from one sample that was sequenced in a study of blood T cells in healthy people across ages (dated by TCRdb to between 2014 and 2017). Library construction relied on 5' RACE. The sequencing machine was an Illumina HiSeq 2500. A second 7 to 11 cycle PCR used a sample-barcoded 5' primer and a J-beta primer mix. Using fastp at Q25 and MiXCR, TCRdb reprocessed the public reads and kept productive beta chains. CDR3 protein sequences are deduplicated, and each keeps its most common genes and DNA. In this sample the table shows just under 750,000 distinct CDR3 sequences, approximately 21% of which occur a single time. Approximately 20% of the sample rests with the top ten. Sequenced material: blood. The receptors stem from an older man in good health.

The CDR3 bases are TGTGCCAGCAGCCATAGGATTTACGGGGACACCATATATTTT. Translation: CASSHRIYGDTIYF. J is TRBJ1-3 and V is TRBV14; D is undetermined. Germline CDR1 SGHDN, CDR2 FVKESK. Between the trimmed V and J ends, which lost 3 bases and 8 bases, there was a span of 14 bases. The CDR3 has 14 residues.

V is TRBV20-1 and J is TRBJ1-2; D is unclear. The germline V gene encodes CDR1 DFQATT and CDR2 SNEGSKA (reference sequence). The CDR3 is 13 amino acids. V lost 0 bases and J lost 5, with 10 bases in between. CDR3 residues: CSARDPDSYGYTF. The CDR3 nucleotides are TGCAGTGCTAGAGATCCGGATTCTTATGGCTACACCTTC.

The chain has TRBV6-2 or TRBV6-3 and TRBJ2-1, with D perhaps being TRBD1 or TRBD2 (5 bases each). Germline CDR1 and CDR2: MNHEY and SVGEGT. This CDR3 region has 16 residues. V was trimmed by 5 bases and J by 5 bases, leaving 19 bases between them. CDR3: CASSRPGARGDNEQFF. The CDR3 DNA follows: TGTGCCAGCAGTAGACCCGGCGCGAGGGGAGACAATGAGCAGTTCTTC.

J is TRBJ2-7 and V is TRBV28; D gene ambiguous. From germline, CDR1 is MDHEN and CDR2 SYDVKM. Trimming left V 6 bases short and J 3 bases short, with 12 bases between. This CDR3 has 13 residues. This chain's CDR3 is CASSPREHYEQYF. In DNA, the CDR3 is TGTGCCAGCAGCCCCCGTGAGCACTACGAGCAGTACTTC.

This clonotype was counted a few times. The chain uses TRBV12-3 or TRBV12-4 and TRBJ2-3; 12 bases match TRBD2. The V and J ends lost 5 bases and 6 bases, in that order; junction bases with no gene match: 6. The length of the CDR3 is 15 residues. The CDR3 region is CASSPRTSGADTQYF. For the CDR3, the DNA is TGTGCCAGCAGTCCCCGGACTAGCGGGGCTGATACGCAGTATTTT.

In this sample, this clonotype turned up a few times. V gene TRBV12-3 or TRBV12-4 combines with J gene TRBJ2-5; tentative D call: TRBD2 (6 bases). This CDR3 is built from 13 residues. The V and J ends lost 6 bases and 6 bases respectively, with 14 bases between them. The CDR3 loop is CASSPTGGKTQYF. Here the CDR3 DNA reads TGTGCCAGCAGCCCCACGGGCGGGAAGACCCAGTACTTC.

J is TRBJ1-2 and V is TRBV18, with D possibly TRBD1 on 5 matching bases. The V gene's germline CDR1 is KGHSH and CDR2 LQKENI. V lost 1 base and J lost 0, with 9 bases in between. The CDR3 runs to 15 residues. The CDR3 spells CASSPLGDSNYGYTF. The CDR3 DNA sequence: TGTGCCAGCTCACCACTAGGGGATTCTAACTATGGCTACACCTTC.

Written as DNA, the CDR3 is TGCAGCGTTGATTCGGGCAGGGGGATGTATGGCTACACCTTC. Translated, it gives CSVDSGRGMYGYTF. The gene calls are TRBV29-1 and TRBJ1-2, with 7 bases lining up with TRBD1. After removal of 3 bases from V and 5 bases from J, the junction contained 9 bases not matched to a gene. CDR1 and CDR2 from the germline V gene are SQVTM and ANQGSEA. The CDR3 runs 14 residues.

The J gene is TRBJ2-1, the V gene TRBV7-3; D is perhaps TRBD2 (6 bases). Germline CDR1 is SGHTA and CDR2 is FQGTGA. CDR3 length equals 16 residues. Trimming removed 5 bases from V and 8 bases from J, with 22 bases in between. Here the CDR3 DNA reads TGTGCCAGCAGCCCTAGCGACTGGCTGGTTAGGGATGAGCAGTTCTTC. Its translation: CASSPSDWLVRDEQFF.

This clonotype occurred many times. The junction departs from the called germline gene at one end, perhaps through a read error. In DNA form, the CDR3 reads TGCAGCGTTCCTCCCGGGTTTTTC. Encoded protein: CSVPPGFF. The chain employs TRBV29-1 and TRBJ1-2; D call uncertain. Looked up from germline, CDR1 is SQVTM and CDR2 is ANQGSEA. The length of the CDR3 is 8 residues.

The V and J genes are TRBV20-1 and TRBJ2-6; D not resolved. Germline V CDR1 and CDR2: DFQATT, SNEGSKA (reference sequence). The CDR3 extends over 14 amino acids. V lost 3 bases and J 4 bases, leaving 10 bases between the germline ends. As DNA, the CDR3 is TGCAGTGCTAGTGCAAGTGGGGGGGCCAACGTCCTGACTTTC. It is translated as CSASASGGANVLTF.

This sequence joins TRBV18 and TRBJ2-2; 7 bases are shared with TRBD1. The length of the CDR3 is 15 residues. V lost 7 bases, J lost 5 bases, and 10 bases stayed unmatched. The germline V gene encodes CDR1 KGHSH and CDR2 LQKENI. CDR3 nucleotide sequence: TGTGCCAGCTACCAACAGGGGCGGAGTACCGGGGAGCTGTTTTTT. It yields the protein CASYQQGRSTGELFF.

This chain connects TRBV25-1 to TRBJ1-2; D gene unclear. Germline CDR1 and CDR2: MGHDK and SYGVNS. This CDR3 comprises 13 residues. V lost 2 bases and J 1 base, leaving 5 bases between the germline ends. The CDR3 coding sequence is TGTGCCAGCAGTGAAGGGAATAACTATGGCTACACCTTC. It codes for CASSEGNNYGYTF.

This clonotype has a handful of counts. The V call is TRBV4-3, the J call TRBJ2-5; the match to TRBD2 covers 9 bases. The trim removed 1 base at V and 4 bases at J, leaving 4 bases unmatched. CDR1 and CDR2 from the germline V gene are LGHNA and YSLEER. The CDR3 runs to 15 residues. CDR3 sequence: CASSQGTSVRETQYF. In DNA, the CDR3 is TGCGCCAGCAGCCAAGGGACTAGCGTGAGAGAGACCCAGTACTTC.

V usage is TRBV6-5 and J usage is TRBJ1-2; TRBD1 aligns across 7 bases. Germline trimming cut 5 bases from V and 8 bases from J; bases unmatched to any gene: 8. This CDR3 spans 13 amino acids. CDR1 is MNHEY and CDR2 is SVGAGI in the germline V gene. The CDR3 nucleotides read TGTGCCAGCAGTCGAGGGGGCGGCAGGGGCTACACCTTC. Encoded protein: CASSRGGGRGYTF.

CDR3 DNA sequence: TGTGCCATCAGTGCCCCAAATCTTCTCCAGTTCTTC. Translated: CAISAPNLLQFF. The rearrangement joins TRBV10-3 to TRBJ2-1; D remains ambiguous. This CDR3 has 12 residues. Trimming left V 4 bases short and J 13 bases short, with 14 bases between. Germline CDR1 ENHRY, CDR2 SYGVKD.

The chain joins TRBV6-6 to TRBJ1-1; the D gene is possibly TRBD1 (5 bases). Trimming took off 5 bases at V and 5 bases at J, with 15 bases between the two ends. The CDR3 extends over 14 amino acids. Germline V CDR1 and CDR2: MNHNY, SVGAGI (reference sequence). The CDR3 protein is CASSGGYGGTEAFF. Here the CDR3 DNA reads TGTGCCAGCAGTGGGGGATACGGGGGGACTGAAGCTTTCTTT.

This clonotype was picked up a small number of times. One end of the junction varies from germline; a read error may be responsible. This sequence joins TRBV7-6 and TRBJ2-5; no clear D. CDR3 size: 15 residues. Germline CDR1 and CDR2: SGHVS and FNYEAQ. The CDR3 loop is CASSLEAVSSYEQHF. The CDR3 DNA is TGTGCCAGCAGCTTAGAGGCAGTTAGCTCCTACGAGCAGCACTTC.

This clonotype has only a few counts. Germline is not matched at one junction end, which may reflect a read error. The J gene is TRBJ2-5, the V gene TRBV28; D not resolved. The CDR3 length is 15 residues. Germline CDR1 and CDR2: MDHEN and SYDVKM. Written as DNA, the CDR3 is TGTGCCGGCAGTTTCGGCAGACGCCCCGTGGAGACCCAGTACTTC. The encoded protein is CAGSFGRRPVETQYF.

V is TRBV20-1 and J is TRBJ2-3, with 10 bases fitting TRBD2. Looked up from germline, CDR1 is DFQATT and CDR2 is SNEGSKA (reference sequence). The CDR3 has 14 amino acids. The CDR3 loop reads CSGRPSGGADTQYF. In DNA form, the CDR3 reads TGCAGCGGACGACCTAGCGGGGGCGCAGATACGCAGTATTTT.

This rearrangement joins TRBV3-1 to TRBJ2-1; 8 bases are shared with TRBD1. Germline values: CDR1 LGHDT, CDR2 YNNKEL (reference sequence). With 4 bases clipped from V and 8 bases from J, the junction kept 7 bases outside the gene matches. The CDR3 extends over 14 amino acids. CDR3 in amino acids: CASSPRDRSYEQFF. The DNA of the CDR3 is TGTGCCAGCAGCCCCCGGGACAGGTCTTATGAGCAGTTCTTC.

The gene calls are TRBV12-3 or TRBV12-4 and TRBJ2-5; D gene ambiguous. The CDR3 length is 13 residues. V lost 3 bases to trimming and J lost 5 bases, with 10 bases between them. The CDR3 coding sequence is TGTGCCAGCAGTTTCCACTCACCTGAGACCCAGTACTTC. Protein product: CASSFHSPETQYF.